The T cell receptor beta chain under discussion was sequenced for a study of Graves' ophthalmopathy and Graves' hyperthyroidism. The CDR3 is 14 residues long. CDR1 and CDR2 (germline): SGHNT, YYREEE (reference sequence). Trimming removed 4 bases at V and 7 bases at J, with 18 bases between. Amplified material comprised TCR beta CDR3 regions derived from RNA transcripts. Scientists carried out first-round RT-PCR using HTBI primers and then a second-round multiplex PCR. TCRdb reanalysed the multiplex PCR reads using MiXCR and keeps one entry per CDR3 protein. In the table there are 400,000 to 450,000 distinct CDR3 sequences, under 25% of which are singletons.

The origin of this receptor is a woman aged 18-29 years with stable Graves' hyperthyroidism. Material for sequencing was peripheral blood. V is TRBV5-4 and J is TRBJ2-7, with D perhaps TRBD1 or TRBD2 (6 bases each). This chain's CDR3 is CASSGGGVRPEQYF. The CDR3 nucleotides are TGTGCCAGCAGCGGGGGCGGGGTGAGGCCTGAGCAGTACTTC.